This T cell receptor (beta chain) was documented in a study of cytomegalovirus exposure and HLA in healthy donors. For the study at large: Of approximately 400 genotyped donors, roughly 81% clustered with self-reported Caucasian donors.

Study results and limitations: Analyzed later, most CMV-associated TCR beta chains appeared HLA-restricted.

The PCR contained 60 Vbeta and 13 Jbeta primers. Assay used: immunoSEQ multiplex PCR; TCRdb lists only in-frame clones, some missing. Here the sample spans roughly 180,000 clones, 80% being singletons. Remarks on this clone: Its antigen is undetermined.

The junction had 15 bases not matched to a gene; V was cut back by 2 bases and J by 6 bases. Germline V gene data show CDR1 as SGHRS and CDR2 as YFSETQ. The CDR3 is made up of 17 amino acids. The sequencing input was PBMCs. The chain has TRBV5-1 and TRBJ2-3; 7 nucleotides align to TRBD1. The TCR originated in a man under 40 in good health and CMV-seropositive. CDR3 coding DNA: TGCGCCAGCAGCTTACCAGGGGGAAGGTGGTCCAGGGATACGCAGTATTTT. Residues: CASSLPGGRWSRDTQYF.